The 29 T cell receptor beta chains below come from one sample, sequenced in a study of cytomegalovirus exposure and HLA in healthy donors. It was with 60 Vbeta and 13 Jbeta primers that the PCR ran. Sequencing used immunoSEQ multiplex PCR; TCRdb keeps in-frame clones, though not all of them. This repertoire shows approximately 200,000 clones, about 80% found once; its top ten account for roughly 2%. Sequenced material: PBMCs. All receptors come from a woman in her late teens or twenties in good health and CMV-seropositive.

The V and J genes are TRBV5-4 and TRBJ2-5, with a weak D call TRBD2 (5 bases). The CDR3 is made up of 14 amino acids. The germline V gene encodes CDR1 SGHNT and CDR2 YYREEE (reference sequence). V was shortened by 0 bases and J by 3 bases, with 9 bases between the two germline ends. As DNA, the CDR3 is TGTGCCAGCAGCTTGGCCCCCGGGGAAGAGACCCAGTACTTC. Residues: CASSLAPGEETQYF.

The table lists this clone with a few counts. The V and J genes are TRBV7-2 and TRBJ1-1; 9 bases match TRBD1. CDR1 SGHTA and CDR2 FQGNSA come from the germline V gene. The length of the CDR3 is 13 residues. V shed 4 bases, J shed 7 bases, and the junction held 4 bases outside the gene matches. The CDR3 sequence: CASSSYRGLEAFF. DNA of the CDR3: TGTGCCAGCAGCTCCTACAGGGGGCTTGAAGCTTTCTTT.

The chain carries TRBV5-4 and TRBJ2-5; no reliable D call. The V end lost 4 bases, the J end lost 7 bases, and 11 bases lay between the germline ends. The CDR3 runs 12 residues. The V gene's germline CDR1 is SGHNT and CDR2 YYREEE (reference sequence). The CDR3 nucleotides are TGTGCCAGCAGCCAGGAATCGCGGACCCAGTACTTC. Protein sequence: CASSQESRTQYF.

The chain has TRBV27 and TRBJ2-5; 9 bases agree with TRBD1. The J call may be faulty, since TRBJ2-7 better matches the DNA end. The CDR3 runs 14 residues. CDR1 and CDR2 from the germline V gene are MNHEY and SMNVEV (reference sequence). The CDR3 nucleotides read TGTGCCAGCAGTATCGGACAGGGGTACTACGAGCAGTACTTC. Its translation: CASSIGQGYYEQYF.

The chain employs TRBV12-5 and TRBJ1-1; weak D call: TRBD1 (5 bases). V was clipped by 3 bases and J by 2 bases, with 7 bases between them. The germline V gene encodes CDR1 LGHNT and CDR2 FRNRAP. The CDR3 is 13 residues long. This CDR3 is CASGLGVNTEAFF. The CDR3 DNA reads as TGTGCTAGTGGTTTAGGGGTCAACACTGAAGCTTTCTTT.

The genes are TRBV6-8 and TRBJ2-5; D is undetermined. V was shortened by 11 bases and J by 5 bases, with 9 bases between the two germline ends. Germline V CDR1 and CDR2: MNHGY, SAAAGT. The CDR3 length is 10 residues. CDR3 nucleotides: TGTGCCCGACAACGGGAGACCCAGTACTTC. It codes for CARQRETQYF.

This rearrangement joins TRBV5-4 to TRBJ2-5; 9 nucleotides line up with TRBD2. This CDR3 has 16 amino acids. Trimming cost V 0 bases and J 5 bases; bases outside gene matches: 8. Germline assignment: CDR1 SGHNT and CDR2 YYREEE (reference sequence). CDR3 sequence (DNA): TGTGCCAGCAGCTTGGTTGGCGGGGGGGCATGGGAGACCCAGTACTTC. It translates to CASSLVGGGAWETQYF.

J is TRBJ1-1 and V is TRBV28, with D possibly TRBD1 on 6 matching bases. Germline V gene lookup returns CDR1 MDHEN and CDR2 SYDVKM. The CDR3 is made up of 15 amino acids. V was trimmed by 6 bases and J by 4 bases, leaving 18 bases between them. For the CDR3, the DNA is TGTGCCAGCAGCAACAGGGCCGGAGGATTCACTGAAGCTTTCTTT. It encodes CASSNRAGGFTEAFF.

V and J are TRBV11-3 and TRBJ2-3; TRBD2 matches at 11 bases. There are 17 residues in the CDR3. Per germline, CDR1 SGHNT and CDR2 YENEEA. Trimming took 5 bases from V and 5 from J; bases not matched to a gene: 12. CDR3 bases: TGTGCCAGCAGCCGACCTCCTAGCGGGGGGTTTGGAGATACGCAGTATTTT. It yields the protein CASSRPPSGGFGDTQYF. Full variable domain (rest looked up from reference TRBV11-3 and TRBJ2-3): EAGVVQSPRYKIIEKKQPVAFWCNPISGHNTLYWYLQNLGQGPELLIRYENEEAVDDSQLPKDRFSAERLKGVDSTLKIQPAELGDSAVYLCASSRPPSGGFGDTQYFGPGTRLTVL.

This rearrangement joins TRBV5-1 to TRBJ2-2; TRBD2 might be the D (6 bases). V gave up 1 base and J gave up 6 bases, with 13 bases separating them. This CDR3 has 15 amino acids. Germline CDR1 reads SGHRS; CDR2 reads YFSETQ. The CDR3 nucleotides read TGCGCCAGCAGCTTGAGTAGCGGACACTCCGGGGAGCTGTTTTTT. Translating gives CASSLSSGHSGELFF.

V usage is TRBV7-8 and J usage is TRBJ1-3; TRBD1 might be the D (6 bases). CDR3 length equals 14 residues. Per the germline V gene, CDR1 is SGHVS and CDR2 is FQNEAQ. The V end lost 4 bases, the J end lost 3 bases, and 10 bases lay between the germline ends. The CDR3 nucleotides read TGTGCCAGCAGCTCGGGCAGGGGTGGAAACACCATATATTTT. It specifies CASSSGRGGNTIYF.

J is TRBJ2-7 and V is TRBV7-9, with a possible D match to TRBD1 (6 bases). The CDR3 spans 15 residues. Germline assignment: CDR1 SEHNR and CDR2 FQNEAQ (reference sequence). Trimming took 1 base from V and 4 from J, leaving 14 bases between them. The CDR3 region has the DNA TGTGCCAGCAGCTTAGGGGTCGACAGGCCGTACGAGCAGTACGTC. This encodes CASSLGVDRPYEQYV.

The chain links TRBV29-1 to TRBJ2-7; 10 bases agree with TRBD1. The J segment lost 3 bases and the V segment lost 4 bases, leaving 9 bases of the junction unmatched. This CDR3 is built from 15 residues. Germline V gene sequence: CDR1 SQVTM, CDR2 ANQGSEA. CDR3: CSVALDRGRGYEQYF. The CDR3 DNA reads as TGCAGCGTTGCGCTCGACAGGGGGCGCGGCTACGAGCAGTACTTC.

V is TRBV11-3 and J is TRBJ1-2; D possibly corresponds to TRBD1 (5 bases). From germline, CDR1 is SGHNT and CDR2 YENEEA. Trimming stripped 3 bases from V and 2 bases from J, with 13 bases between. The length of the CDR3 is 15 residues. The CDR3, as DNA: TGTGCCAGCAGCTTTTACCCGACAGAGAACTATGGCTACACCTTC. Its protein is CASSFYPTENYGYTF.

This sequence joins TRBV6-1 and TRBJ2-7; D is uncertain. Per the germline V gene, CDR1 is MNHNS and CDR2 is SASEGT. This CDR3 spans 13 amino acids. V was pared by 3 bases and J by 3 bases, with 9 bases between. The CDR3: CASSDILGYEQYF. The CDR3 coding sequence is TGTGCCAGCAGTGATATCCTCGGCTACGAGCAGTACTTC.

Here the CDR3 reads CTSSRASDGTGELFF. The CDR3 nucleotides are TGCACCAGCAGCCGGGCTAGCGATGGTACCGGGGAGCTGTTTTTT. V usage is TRBV1 and J usage is TRBJ2-2; TRBD2 was called by the table and not checked on the DNA. TRBV1 is given as a pseudogene. The CDR3 covers 15 residues.

This clone has more than one count but fewer than ten. The genes are TRBV11-3 and TRBJ2-5; D unclear. The germline V gene has CDR1 SGHNT and CDR2 YENEEA. Trimming shortened V by 1 base and J by 4 bases, and 10 bases separated the two germline ends. There are 14 residues in the CDR3. CDR3 protein: CASSLGALGETQYF. The CDR3 region has the DNA TGTGCCAGCAGCTTAGGGGCGCTGGGAGAGACCCAGTACTTC.

This sequence joins TRBV9 and TRBJ2-7; 12 bases line up with TRBD1. The CDR3 loop spans 16 amino acids. Losses at the gene ends were 0 bases for V and 3 bases for J; bases not matched to a gene: 4. CDR1 and CDR2 (germline): SGDLS, YYNGEE. The CDR3 loop reads CASSVGGTGGFYEQYF. The CDR3 nucleotides read TGTGCCAGCAGCGTAGGGGGGACAGGGGGCTTCTACGAGCAGTACTTC.

The chain recombines TRBV30 with TRBJ1-1, with 7 bases identical to TRBD1. V shed 3 bases and J 3 bases; nucleotides not matched to a gene: 4. The length of the CDR3 is 13 residues. CDR1 is GTSNPN, CDR2 SVGIG, per germline (reference sequence). CDR3 residues: CAWRTGWYTEAFF. CDR3 coding DNA: TGTGCCTGGAGGACAGGGTGGTACACTGAAGCTTTCTTT.

This chain uses TRBV27 with TRBJ2-3; 8 bases line up with TRBD2. The CDR3 consists of 16 residues. J was trimmed by 2 bases and V by 3 bases; bases with no gene match: 7. In germline, CDR1 is MNHEY, CDR2 SMNVEV (reference sequence). The CDR3 spells CASSFLAGGNTDTQYF. CDR3 DNA sequence: TGTGCCAGCAGTTTCCTGGCGGGGGGAAACACAGATACGCAGTATTTT.

A few counts support this clone. The chain has TRBV4-1 and TRBJ2-7; TRBD1 might be the D (6 bases). Trimming left V 1 base short and J 3 bases short, with 13 bases between. The CDR3 totals 15 residues. CDR1 MGHRA and CDR2 YSYEKL come from the germline V gene. CDR3 coding DNA: TGCGCCAGCAGCCAAGGACACAGGGAGAACTACGAGCAGTACGTC. Its protein is CASSQGHRENYEQYV.

The rearrangement links TRBV5-5 to TRBJ1-5, with D maybe TRBD1 (5 bases). V lost 0 bases and J lost 6, with 13 bases in between. CDR3 length: 15 amino acids. CDR1 and CDR2 (germline): SGHKS, YYEKEE (reference sequence). This chain's CDR3 is CASSLGQGSAQPQHF. CDR3 DNA sequence: TGTGCCAGCAGCTTGGGCCAGGGATCCGCTCAGCCCCAGCATTTT.

This chain connects TRBV9 to TRBJ2-5; D gene unclear. The germline CDR1 and CDR2 sequences are SGDLS and YYNGEE. There are 14 residues in the CDR3. The germline V and J ends were trimmed by 4 bases and 4 bases, with 14 bases remaining between them. CDR3 amino acids: CASSLDSGRETQYF. For the CDR3, the DNA is TGTGCCAGCAGCTTAGATTCGGGTAGAGAGACCCAGTACTTC.

The V and J genes are TRBV6-1 and TRBJ2-1; D ambiguous. Germline values: CDR1 MNHNS, CDR2 SASEGT. V lost 1 base to trimming and J lost 9 bases, with 7 bases between them. The CDR3 is 12 residues long. Here the CDR3 reads CASSEVNTEQFF. DNA of the CDR3: TGTGCCAGCAGTGAAGTTAACACTGAGCAGTTCTTC.

The rearrangement links TRBV19 to TRBJ1-2; TRBD1 matches at 9 bases. The junction had 5 bases not matched to a gene; V was cut back by 7 bases and J by 8 bases. This CDR3 is built from 12 residues. The germline V gene has CDR1 LNHDA and CDR2 SQIVND (reference sequence). The CDR3 region is CASTQGAQGYTF. The CDR3 DNA sequence: TGTGCCAGTACACAGGGGGCGCAAGGCTACACCTTC.

This chain connects TRBV29-1 to TRBJ1-1; unclear D gene. The germline V and J ends were trimmed by 7 bases and 1 base, with 7 bases remaining between them. Germline CDR1 and CDR2: SQVTM and ANQGSEA. This CDR3 is built from 11 residues. CDR3 sequence reads: CSGRRNTEAFF. Written as DNA, the CDR3 is TGCAGCGGCCGCAGGAACACTGAAGCTTTCTTT.

The chain is built from TRBV5-4 and TRBJ2-7; tentatively, D is TRBD1 (6 bases). V was clipped by 0 bases and J by 6 bases, with 13 bases between them. Germline CDR1 is SGHNT and CDR2 is YYREEE (reference sequence). The CDR3 is 14 residues long. DNA for the CDR3: TGTGCCAGCAGCTTGGGGCAGGGGATGCGCGAGCAGTACTTC. It translates to CASSLGQGMREQYF. The full variable domain, with the rest looked up from reference TRBV5-4 and TRBJ2-7, is ETGVTQSPTHLIKTRGQQVTLRCSSQSGHNTVSWYQQALGQGPQFIFQYYREEENGRGNFPPRFSGLQFPNYSSELNVNALELDDSALYLCASSLGQGMREQYFGPGTRLTVT.

This chain connects TRBV4-1 to TRBJ2-5; D ambiguous. Germline loops: CDR1 MGHRA, CDR2 YSYEKL. The CDR3 consists of 18 residues. V was shortened by 3 bases and J by 6 bases, with 26 bases between the two germline ends. This CDR3 reads CASSQSLTGPRGPKTQYF. CDR3 nucleotides: TGCGCCAGCAGCCAGTCTTTGACCGGCCCAAGAGGCCCCAAGACCCAGTACTTC.

This chain links TRBV6-1 with TRBJ1-4; 10 bases agree with TRBD1. The CDR3 spans 13 residues. CDR1 and CDR2 (germline): MNHNS, SASEGT. The CDR3 sequence is CGCGTGENEKLFF. For the CDR3, the DNA is TGTGGTTGTGGGACAGGGGAGAATGAAAAACTGTTTTTT.